These 5 T cell receptor beta chains originate from one sample sequenced in a study of PD-L1 blockade in urothelial cancer. As for time point: pretreatment peripheral blood. Measured with immunoSEQ multiplex PCR; TCRdb has only the in-frame clones, and not every one. The top ten clones hold around 3.2% of a sample with 55,000 to 80,000 clones, 80% to 85% of them seen once. The material was PBMCs, obtained around atezolizumab (anti-PD-L1) treatment. The origin of the receptors is a man in his 70s with urothelial cancer.

This chain joins TRBV7-9 and TRBJ1-2, with TRBD1 matching 11 bases. The trim removed 5 bases at V and 6 bases at J, leaving 5 bases unmatched. Germline loops: CDR1 SEHNR, CDR2 FQNEAQ (reference sequence). This CDR3 spans 14 amino acids. CDR3 sequence (DNA): TGTGCCAGCAGCCGGGACAGGGGGTTGCATGGCTACACCTTC. Translating it yields CASSRDRGLHGYTF.

This clone was recorded a few times. The chain joins TRBV2 to TRBJ1-1; 9 bases fit TRBD1. This CDR3 is built from 15 residues. V dropped 2 bases and J dropped 7; count of bases not matched to a gene: 8. CDR1 and CDR2 (germline): SNHLY, FYNNEI. CDR3 nucleotides: TGTGCCAGCAGTGAACCGGACAGGGGCCCGAATGAAGCTTTCTTT. Its translation: CASSEPDRGPNEAFF.

This rearrangement joins TRBV27 to TRBJ1-1; TRBD1 aligns across 7 bases. The length of the CDR3 is 15 residues. Per the germline V gene, CDR1 is MNHEY and CDR2 is SMNVEV (reference sequence). Trimming removed 6 bases from V and 3 bases from J; junction bases left unmatched: 10. The CDR3 spells CASRRLVTGHTEAFF. CDR3 nucleotide sequence: TGTGCCAGCAGAAGGTTAGTGACAGGGCACACTGAAGCTTTCTTT.

This clone was detected only once. The CDR3: CASSLGSGWETQYF. DNA for the CDR3: TGTGCCAGCAGCTTAGGGTCAGGGTGGGAGACCCAGTACTTC. This sequence joins TRBV7-2 and TRBJ2-5; TRBD1 might be the D (5 bases). Trimming left V 1 base short and J 5 bases short, with 11 bases between. The CDR3 has 14 amino acids. CDR1 and CDR2 from the germline V gene are SGHTA and FQGNSA. The whole variable domain, remainder taken from reference TRBV7-2 and TRBJ2-5, is GAGVSQSPSNKVTEKGKDVELRCDPISGHTALYWYRQSLGQGLEFLIYFQGNSAPDKSGLPSDRFSAERTGGSVSTLTIQRTQQEDSAVYLCASSLGSGWETQYFGPGTRLLVL.

The chain links TRBV5-1 to TRBJ2-2; D perhaps matches TRBD1 (7 bases). This CDR3 contains 17 residues. Germline V gene lookup returns CDR1 SGHRS and CDR2 YFSETQ. V was pared by 0 bases and J by 0 bases, with 12 bases between. The CDR3 DNA follows: TGCGCCAGCAGCTTGGCCGGGGGACAGACGAACACCGGGGAGCTGTTTTTT. This codes for CASSLAGGQTNTGELFF.